A single sample is the source of the 6 T cell receptor beta chains below, sequenced in a study of molecular identifiers for immune sequencing clone quantification (dated by TCRdb to between 2017 and 2018). Library preparation employed PCR. Sequencing instrument: NextSeq 500. Using fastp trimming at Q25 and MiXCR clonotype assembly, TCRdb reanalyzed the public sequencing data and kept in-frame beta chains. Rows with a matching CDR3 protein are joined into one entry that keeps the most common DNA and genes. The sample contains over 300,000 distinct CDR3 sequences, about a quarter of them found a single time. In total, the top ten clones hold roughly 0.7% of the sample. Sequences were obtained from naive CD8+ T cells from blood, with Jurkat cell RNA spiked in. The sample's cell subset or site label, decoded: FACS-sorted CD8+CD4-CCR7+CD45RA+ naive T cells. These receptors all come from a human donor in good health. Some libraries in this study had Jurkat cell RNA spiked in.

In regard to this clonotype: Given a much more abundant clone one base away, this may be a read error. Likely a read error: the CDR3 ends without its conserved phenylalanine or tryptophan. The chain employs TRBV12-3 or TRBV12-4 and TRBJ1-5; D possibly corresponds to TRBD1 (6 bases). The CDR3 has 13 residues. The ends were cut back, 3 bases at V and 9 bases at J, with 12 bases in the middle. The CDR3 coding sequence is TGTGCCAGCAGTTTTCTTGGGGGCGGGCCCCAGCATTCT. The encoded protein is CASSFLGGGPQHS.

This clonotype was detected only a few times. V gene TRBV28 combines with J gene TRBJ2-5, with 10 bases identical to TRBD2. Germline loops: CDR1 MDHEN, CDR2 SYDVKM. CDR3 length: 18 residues. J was trimmed by 5 bases and V by 3 bases; bases with no gene match: 15. The CDR3 region has the DNA TGTGCCAGCAGTTTCGGACTAGCGGAGATAACAAGGTCGGAGACCCAGTACTTC. This translates into CASSFGLAEITRSETQYF.

As regards this clonotype: With a much larger clone just one base away, this may be a read error. The genes are TRBV5-6 and TRBJ1-1, with D maybe TRBD1 (5 bases). Germline V CDR1 and CDR2: SGHDT, YYEEEE. This CDR3 is 14 amino acids long. DNA of the CDR3: TGTGCCAGCAGCTCTGAACAGGAGAACACTGGAGCTTTCTTT. Amino acid sequence: CASSSEQENTGAFF.

With respect to this clonotype: Germline and junction disagree at one end, which may indicate a read error. The chain recombines TRBV11-3 with TRBJ2-7; D possibly corresponds to TRBD2 (5 bases). The CDR3 is 11 residues long. The V gene's germline CDR1 is SGHNT and CDR2 YENEEA. CDR3 loop: CASGVGVERYF. The CDR3 nucleotides read TGTGCCAGCGGGGTCGGGGTCGAGCGGTACTTC.

This clonotype was counted a single time. Given a much more abundant clone one base away, this may be a read error. J is TRBJ2-7 and V is TRBV5-6, with D uncertain. This CDR3 comprises 11 residues. Germline lookup yields CDR1 SGHDT and CDR2 YYEEEE. This chain's CDR3 is CASSSGPAVPF. The CDR3, as DNA: TGTGCCAGCAGCTCCGGGCCGGCAGTTCCCTTC.

This clonotype was seen repeatedly, ten times or more. V gene TRBV20-1 combines with J gene TRBJ2-7; D uncertain. Germline loops: CDR1 DFQATT, CDR2 SNEGSKA (reference sequence). The CDR3 covers 13 residues. V was pared by 1 base and J by 3 bases, with 10 bases between. DNA of the CDR3: TGCAGTGCTAGAGCCCTCCCGGACTACGAGCAGTACTTC. The encoded protein is CSARALPDYEQYF.